This T cell receptor beta chain was sequenced for a study of T-cell reconstitution after alpha-beta-depleted transplantation in children. As it was prepared, the TCRbeta library received unique molecular identifiers. TCRdb reanalysed the PCR reads using MiXCR and keeps one entry per CDR3 protein. The sample lists about 16,000 distinct CDR3 sequences; around 8% were seen once. This clonotype is labeled large. What it recognizes is unknown. Overall study findings and caveats: High day-60 TCRbeta diversity in some patients came from surviving recipient T cells and thymic progenitors. Newly produced T cells mostly provided counts and TCRbeta diversity after one year, as hyperexpanded clones declined. The study reportedly traced alpha-beta T cells about two months after transplant to several hundred expanded graft clones.

There are 14 residues in the CDR3. V was trimmed by 3 bases and J by 5 bases, leaving 14 bases between them. The TCR sequence derives from a boy under two years old who had a stem cell transplant for Wiskott-Aldrich syndrome, so the T cells may come from the graft donor. Source: PBMCs, mostly from graft donor cells, taken 60 days after TCRalphabeta/CD19-depleted stem cell transplant. This chain connects TRBV12-3 or TRBV12-4 to TRBJ2-7, with a weak D call TRBD2 (6 bases). The chain's CDR3 is CASSFYGGRNEQYF. In nucleotides, the CDR3 is TGTGCCAGCAGTTTTTATGGGGGGAGGAACGAGCAGTACTTC.